Listed here are 20 T cell receptor beta chains from one sample, sequenced in a study of early T cells in non-severe SARS-CoV-2 infection. Each CDR3 protein is one row after TCRdb ran MiXCR on the 5' RACE reads. This table has roughly 26,000 distinct CDR3 sequences, approximately 4.1% appearing once. Sequencing was done on a sample of whole blood. The receptors shown here come from an adult who was a healthcare worker with PCR-confirmed SARS-CoV-2 infection or an uninfected control (not recorded which).

This clonotype was counted at least ten times. The chain recombines TRBV5-6 with TRBJ1-3; D remains unclear. The CDR3 sequence is 13 residues long. CDR1 SGHDT and CDR2 YYEEEE come from the germline V gene. The V gene lost 1 base and the J gene lost 2 bases, with 4 bases spanning the gap. The CDR3 loop is CASSLLAGNTIYF. CDR3 in DNA: TGTGCCAGCAGCTTGTTGGCTGGAAACACCATATATTTT.

This clonotype has ten or more counts. V is TRBV5-4 and J is TRBJ2-3; D could derive from TRBD1 or TRBD2 (5 bases each). The length of the CDR3 is 14 residues. From germline, CDR1 is SGHNT and CDR2 YYREEE (reference sequence). V gave up 2 bases and J gave up 6 bases, with 13 bases separating them. CDR3 region: CASSLRDPWDTQYF. The CDR3 nucleotides read TGTGCCAGCAGCTTACGGGACCCCTGGGATACGCAGTATTTT.

This clonotype was counted ten times or more. V gene TRBV19 combines with J gene TRBJ2-2; D possibly corresponds to TRBD2 (6 bases). Germline CDR1 LNHDA, CDR2 SQIVND (reference sequence). The V end lost 5 bases, the J end lost 0 bases, and 13 bases lay between the germline ends. The CDR3 is 16 amino acids. CDR3 region: CASSVRLGANTGELFF. CDR3 nucleotides: TGTGCCAGTAGTGTCCGACTAGGTGCGAACACCGGGGAGCTGTTTTTT.

By sample fraction, this clonotype is medium-sized. This chain uses TRBV18 with TRBJ1-1, with 7 nucleotides matching TRBD1. The CDR3 is made up of 16 amino acids. The trim removed 3 bases at V and 0 bases at J, leaving 7 bases unmatched. The germline V gene encodes CDR1 KGHSH and CDR2 LQKENI. The CDR3, as DNA: TGTGCCAGCTCACCCCTAGGACAGGAGATGAACACTGAAGCTTTCTTT. It translates to CASSPLGQEMNTEAFF.

This clonotype was observed many times. This chain links TRBV11-3 with TRBJ1-1, with D unresolved. The V gene's germline CDR1 is SGHNT and CDR2 YENEEA. V lost 0 bases to trimming and J lost 0 bases, with 2 bases between them. The CDR3 runs 13 residues. Here the CDR3 DNA reads TGTGCCAGCAGCTTAGAGCTGAACACTGAAGCTTTCTTT. This translates into CASSLELNTEAFF. Full variable domain (rest looked up from reference TRBV11-3 and TRBJ1-1): EAGVVQSPRYKIIEKKQPVAFWCNPISGHNTLYWYLQNLGQGPELLIRYENEEAVDDSQLPKDRFSAERLKGVDSTLKIQPAELGDSAVYLCASSLELNTEAFFGQGTRLTVV.

This clonotype was found many times. This chain uses TRBV3-2 with TRBJ2-1; the D call TRBD2 from the table was never checked on the DNA. TRBV3-2 is a known pseudogene. The CDR3 runs to 18 residues. In DNA form, the CDR3 reads TGTGCCAGCAGCCAGGAAGTTATCCGCTACTGCTCCTACAATGAGCAGTTCTTC. This codes for CASSQEVIRYCSYNEQFF.

This clonotype was observed at least ten times. The V gene is TRBV7-6, the J gene TRBJ2-7; 8 bases are a match to TRBD2. Germline V gene data show CDR1 as SGHVS and CDR2 as FNYEAQ. This CDR3 contains 16 residues. After removal of 5 bases from V and 6 bases from J, the junction contained 15 bases not matched to a gene. CDR3 residues: CASSPRSSSGSGEQYF. The CDR3 DNA reads as TGTGCCAGCAGCCCCCGTTCCTCTAGCGGGTCAGGCGAGCAGTACTTC. Filled out from reference TRBV7-6 and TRBJ2-7, the complete variable domain reads GAGVSQSPRYKVTKRGQDVALRCDPISGHVSLYWYRQALGQGPEFLTYFNYEAQQDKSGLPNDRFSAERPEGSISTLTIQRTEQRDSAMYRCASSPRSSSGSGEQYFGPGTRLTVT.

The table lists this clonotype with many counts. The V call is TRBV19, the J call TRBJ2-5, with D unclear. V was shortened by 6 bases and J by 4 bases, with 12 bases between the two germline ends. In germline, CDR1 is LNHDA, CDR2 SQIVND (reference sequence). The CDR3 is 13 residues long. CDR3 in amino acids: CASSGARSETQYF. As DNA, the CDR3 is TGTGCCAGTAGCGGAGCGCGATCAGAGACCCAGTACTTC.

This clonotype was seen a few times. For the CDR3, the DNA is TGTGCCAGCAGCTTAGGAGGGGCCAGGGCAGGAGGTGAAGCTTTCTTT. Amino acid sequence: CASSLGGARAGGEAFF. V gene TRBV7-2 combines with J gene TRBJ1-1, with D tentatively TRBD1 (5 bases). The V gene lost 1 base and the J gene lost 7 bases, with 19 bases spanning the gap. The CDR3 contains 16 residues. CDR1 SGHTA and CDR2 FQGNSA come from the germline V gene.

The chain couples TRBV19 to TRBJ1-5; no reliable D call. V shed 6 bases and J shed 0 bases, with 12 bases lying between them. The CDR3 is made up of 15 amino acids. Germline V CDR1 and CDR2: LNHDA, SQIVND (reference sequence). Here the CDR3 reads CASSPGEYSNQPQHF. The CDR3 DNA reads TGTGCCAGTAGCCCAGGCGAATATAGCAATCAGCCCCAGCATTTT.

In this sample, this clonotype turned up many times. This chain links TRBV27 with TRBJ2-1, with TRBD2 matching 14 bases. Losses at the gene ends were 5 bases for V and 7 bases for J; bases not matched to a gene: 7. Germline CDR1 reads MNHEY; CDR2 reads SMNVEV (reference sequence). The CDR3 runs 16 residues. CDR3 bases: TGTGCCAGCAGTCGCCCGGGACTAGCGGGAGCAAATGAGCAGTTCTTC. It translates to CASSRPGLAGANEQFF.

At least ten counts were recorded for this clonotype. The chain recombines TRBV5-1 with TRBJ1-3, with a weak D call TRBD1 (5 bases). CDR3 length: 16 residues. V lost 2 bases, J lost 5 bases, and 17 bases lay in between. Germline V gene data show CDR1 as SGHRS and CDR2 as YFSETQ. The CDR3 here is CASSFETVNSRNTIYF. The DNA for the CDR3 is TGCGCCAGCAGCTTTGAGACAGTCAACTCGCGAAACACCATATATTTT.

This clonotype was counted many times. The chain uses TRBV5-4 and TRBJ2-2, with 12 nucleotides matching TRBD2. J lost 6 bases, V lost 4 bases, and 4 bases had no gene match. The CDR3 has 15 residues. CDR1 is SGHNT, CDR2 YYREEE, per germline (reference sequence). CDR3: CASSKTSGGPGELFF. CDR3 bases: TGTGCCAGCAGCAAGACTAGCGGGGGCCCCGGGGAGCTGTTTTTT.

Note on this clonotype: A read error may produce the germline difference seen at one junction end. V and J are TRBV11-2 and TRBJ1-6; D unresolved. This CDR3 is built from 14 residues. Looked up from germline, CDR1 is SGHAT and CDR2 is FQNNGV. CDR3 amino acids: CASSLDPLNSPLHF. The CDR3 coding sequence is TGTGCCAGCAGCCTAGACCCACTCAATTCACCCCTCCACTTT.

Many counts were recorded for this clonotype. The rearrangement links TRBV5-1 to TRBJ1-1; D remains ambiguous. In germline, CDR1 is SGHRS, CDR2 YFSETQ. The CDR3 is made up of 14 amino acids. V lost 2 bases and J 4 bases, leaving 12 bases between the germline ends. In DNA, the CDR3 is TGCGCCAGCAGCTTCCCAGGTACGAGCACTGAAGCTTTCTTT. Translating gives CASSFPGTSTEAFF.

This clonotype has ten or more counts. The CDR3 region has the DNA TGTGCCAGCAAACGGACAGGGAGGGACACTGAAGCTTTCTTT. Translation gives CASKRTGRDTEAFF. This chain links TRBV11-1 with TRBJ1-1, with 8 bases lining up with TRBD1. This CDR3 has 14 residues. J gave up 3 bases and V 7 bases, and 7 bases lay outside the gene matches. From germline, CDR1 is SGHAT and CDR2 FQDESV (reference sequence).

This clonotype has just a few counts. This chain joins TRBV12-3 or TRBV12-4 and TRBJ1-5, with 9 bases identical to TRBD1. The trim removed 6 bases at V and 7 bases at J, leaving 7 bases unmatched. This CDR3 has 14 amino acids. The CDR3 region has the DNA TGTGCCAGCAGCAAGGGACAGGGTTGGCAGCCCCAGCATTTT. As protein: CASSKGQGWQPQHF.

This clonotype was picked up many times. The rearrangement joins TRBV28 to TRBJ1-1; TRBD1 might be the D (5 bases). Germline CDR1 reads MDHEN; CDR2 reads SYDVKM. Trimming removed 2 bases from V and 3 bases from J, with 10 bases in between. This CDR3 is built from 14 residues. The CDR3 protein is CASSLGTGYTEAFF. CDR3 bases: TGTGCCAGCAGTTTAGGGACGGGATACACTGAAGCTTTCTTT.

The sample holds many counts of this clonotype. This chain connects TRBV5-1 to TRBJ1-5; D unclear. Germline CDR1 SGHRS, CDR2 YFSETQ. The CDR3 has 15 residues. Deletions cut 0 bases from V and 6 bases from J, with 13 bases between. Written as DNA, the CDR3 is TGCGCCAGCAGCTTGGATTCCGGGAGTAGTCAGCCCCAGCATTTT. This codes for CASSLDSGSSQPQHF.

This clonotype was detected ten times or more. The chain couples TRBV5-6 to TRBJ2-1; 8 bases are shared with TRBD2. The junction had 12 bases not matched to a gene; V was cut back by 4 bases and J by 9 bases. The CDR3 consists of 15 residues. Germline-derived CDR1 and CDR2 are SGHDT and YYEEEE. CDR3 DNA: TGTGCCAGCAGCCCCTTCGGGAGGGCCCAGGGTGAGCAGTTCTTC. Translation gives CASSPFGRAQGEQFF.